This is a list of T cell receptor beta chains from one sample in a study of CXCR3-negative and CXCR3-positive naive CD8 T cells. TCRdb reworked the 5' RACE reads into one entry per CDR3 protein, no DNA. This repertoire includes 120,000 or so distinct CDR3 sequences. Sequenced material: naive CXCR3+ CD8+ T cells from blood. These receptors came from a human donor in good health. Some clones in this sample may be carry-over from other donors' samples. Both conserved end residues are part of each CDR3. Fields, in order: V gene, J gene, CDR3 protein.

TRBV29-1,TRBJ2-1,CSVETNDDEQFF
TRBV6-5,TRBJ2-3,CASSSSGAADTQYF
TRBV7-9,TRBJ1-2,CASSPRGAENYGYTF
TRBV29-1,TRBJ2-7,CSVEVGASYEQYF
TRBV11-3,TRBJ2-7,CASSSRGRWGEAYEQYF
TRBV7-9,TRBJ1-1,CASSGGGLDTEAFF
TRBV28,TRBJ1-1,CASSLGRQMNTEAFF
TRBV29-1,TRBJ2-2,CSAPRQYTGELFF
TRBV5-6,TRBJ2-7,CASSLAVGGSNEQYF
TRBV19,TRBJ2-1,CASSKPGQGILDEQFF
TRBV6-2/TRBV6-3,TRBJ2-3,CASSYSRSGADTQYF
TRBV7-2,TRBJ2-5,CASTASLEETQYF
TRBV12-3/TRBV12-4,TRBJ2-2,CASSAPGTSGSVELFF
TRBV27,TRBJ2-5,CASSPRLAGAQETQYF
TRBV29-1,TRBJ2-1,CSVMGYGDEQFF
TRBV7-7,TRBJ2-5,CASSLDPAGGTQETQYF
TRBV19,TRBJ2-3,CASSPPSDTQYF
TRBV29-1,TRBJ1-2,CSVEDMSGALGYGYTF
TRBV7-9,TRBJ2-5,CASSRDSLQETQYF
TRBV20-1,TRBJ2-7,CSARDSGTSGPPYEQYF